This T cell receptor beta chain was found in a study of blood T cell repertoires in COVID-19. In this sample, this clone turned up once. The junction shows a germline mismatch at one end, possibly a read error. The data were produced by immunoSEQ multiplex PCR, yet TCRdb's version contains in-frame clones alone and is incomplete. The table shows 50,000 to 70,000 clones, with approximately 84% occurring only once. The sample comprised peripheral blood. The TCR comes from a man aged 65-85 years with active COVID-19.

DNA of the CDR3: TGTGCCAGCAGGCCGGGACAGGCCTCTAGGGCCAACGTCCTGACTTTC. This sequence encodes CASRPGQASRANVLTF. The rearrangement joins TRBV28 to TRBJ2-6; 8 bases match TRBD1. This CDR3 is built from 16 residues. Looked up from germline, CDR1 is MDHEN and CDR2 is SYDVKM.